Below are 25 T cell receptor beta chains sequenced from a single sample in a study of cytomegalovirus exposure and HLA in healthy donors. PCR used 60 Vbeta primers and 13 Jbeta primers. TCRdb's copy holds only in-frame clones and misses some; the assay was immunoSEQ multiplex PCR. The data show around 100,000 clones, approximately 70% seen once. The material sequenced was PBMCs. The receptors derive from a man aged 30 to 39 in good health and CMV-seropositive.

The chain recombines TRBV29-1 with TRBJ2-1; D gene uncertain. Trimming removed 0 bases from V and 2 bases from J, with 14 bases in between. CDR1 is SQVTM and CDR2 is ANQGSEA in the germline V gene. There are 16 residues in the CDR3. The CDR3 reads CSVEDGQKHTYNEQFF. CDR3 coding DNA: TGCAGCGTTGAAGATGGGCAGAAACATACCTACAATGAGCAGTTCTTC.

This clone was picked up a small number of times. The chain joins TRBV4-1 to TRBJ1-1, with a weak D call TRBD1 (6 bases). The length of the CDR3 is 16 residues. Germline values: CDR1 MGHRA, CDR2 YSYEKL. Trimming took off 0 bases at V and 5 bases at J, with 16 bases between the two ends. The CDR3 bases are TGCGCCAGCAGCCAAGATAGAGAACAGGGAGCGACTGAAGCTTTCTTT. Protein: CASSQDREQGATEAFF.

V is TRBV6-4 and J is TRBJ2-4; no clear D. Germline V gene sequence: CDR1 MRHNA, CDR2 SNTAGT. The CDR3 has 13 amino acids. V lost 0 bases to trimming and J lost 4 bases, with 4 bases between them. Written as DNA, the CDR3 is TGTGCCAGCAGTGACTCGAGGAAAAACATTCAGTACTTC. Translation: CASSDSRKNIQYF.

The rearrangement links TRBV11-3 to TRBJ1-1; D not certain. The ends were cut back, 5 bases at V and 3 bases at J, with 10 bases in the middle. The CDR3 is 13 amino acids. Germline V gene lookup returns CDR1 SGHNT and CDR2 YENEEA. CDR3 coding DNA: TGTGCCAGCAGCGGGTGGGAGGACACTGAAGCTTTCTTT. Residues: CASSGWEDTEAFF.

V usage is TRBV5-6 and J usage is TRBJ1-4, with D perhaps matching TRBD1 (6 bases). Germline CDR1 and CDR2: SGHDT and YYEEEE. V shed 5 bases and J shed 7 bases, with 15 bases lying between them. The CDR3 is 14 amino acids. In DNA form, the CDR3 reads TGTGCCAGCAGGCCAGGGGCTGAACGTGAAAAACTGTTTTTT. It specifies CASRPGAEREKLFF.

The rearrangement links TRBV28 to TRBJ2-3, with D possibly TRBD1 on 5 matching bases. Per germline, CDR1 MDHEN and CDR2 SYDVKM. The CDR3 is 15 amino acids. V was pared by 6 bases and J by 2 bases, with 15 bases between. This CDR3 reads CASSRPQGLTDTQYF. In DNA, the CDR3 is TGTGCCAGCAGCAGACCCCAGGGCCTCACAGATACGCAGTATTTT.

The rearrangement links TRBV9 to TRBJ2-2, with D perhaps TRBD1 (6 bases). V lost 3 bases, J lost 6 bases, and 18 bases lay in between. The CDR3 spans 16 residues. Germline lookup yields CDR1 SGDLS and CDR2 YYNGEE. The CDR3: CASSATGQGIPGELFF. The CDR3 bases are TGTGCCAGCAGCGCGACTGGGCAGGGGATACCCGGGGAGCTGTTTTTT.

For the CDR3, the DNA is TGCGCCAGCAGCGTAGCGTTTACCAAAGAGACCCAGTACTTC. The encoded protein is CASSVAFTKETQYF. The chain recombines TRBV4-3 with TRBJ2-5; possible D gene TRBD2, 5 bases. There are 14 residues in the CDR3. V lost 5 bases and J 3 bases, leaving 13 bases between the germline ends. Per germline, CDR1 LGHNA and CDR2 YSLEER.

The V gene is TRBV10-3, the J gene TRBJ1-2; 9 nucleotides align to TRBD1. Germline lookup yields CDR1 ENHRY and CDR2 SYGVKD. The CDR3 spans 15 residues. The V gene end was trimmed by 0 bases and the J gene end by 6 bases; junction bases not matched to a gene: 5. The CDR3 here is CAISESGQGIHGYTF. In nucleotides, the CDR3 is TGTGCCATCAGTGAGTCGGGACAGGGTATCCATGGCTACACCTTC.

The J gene is TRBJ2-3, the V gene TRBV29-1; no clear D. The CDR3 runs 15 residues. V was clipped by 3 bases and J by 2 bases, with 15 bases between them. CDR1 is SQVTM and CDR2 is ANQGSEA in the germline V gene. The CDR3 sequence is CSVDAEGGNTDTQYF. CDR3 nucleotide sequence: TGCAGCGTTGACGCCGAAGGCGGAAACACAGATACGCAGTATTTT.

The chain links TRBV27 to TRBJ2-3; D gene unclear. V was cut by 7 bases and J by 1 base, with 9 bases left in between. Germline V gene lookup returns CDR1 MNHEY and CDR2 SMNVEV (reference sequence). The CDR3 loop spans 13 amino acids. CDR3 loop: CASMRARTDTQYF. The CDR3 region has the DNA TGTGCCAGCATGCGCGCCCGCACAGATACGCAGTATTTT.

This chain uses TRBV19 with TRBJ1-2, with D perhaps TRBD1 (5 bases). V was cut by 4 bases and J by 3 bases, with 18 bases left in between. CDR1 is LNHDA and CDR2 is SQIVND in the germline V gene (reference sequence). The CDR3 sequence is 16 residues long. The DNA for the CDR3 is TGTGCCAGTAGTAGGGTCCAAGTGGGGCCTCACTATGGCTACACCTTC. Translating it yields CASSRVQVGPHYGYTF.

This chain links TRBV28 with TRBJ2-3; D is perhaps TRBD1 (6 bases). Per the germline V gene, CDR1 is MDHEN and CDR2 is SYDVKM. Trimming removed 4 bases at V and 4 bases at J, with 27 bases between. CDR3 size: 19 residues. CDR3 protein: CASSSLIVRQARGADTQYF. The CDR3 coding sequence is TGTGCCAGCAGTTCCCTTATTGTCCGACAGGCCCGTGGGGCAGATACGCAGTATTTT.

The V call is TRBV7-2, the J call TRBJ2-3, with D possibly TRBD2 on 6 matching bases. Germline lookup yields CDR1 SGHTA and CDR2 FQGNSA. This CDR3 is 16 amino acids long. V gave up 5 bases and J gave up 6 bases, with 21 bases separating them. The CDR3: CASSLGGTRRGDTQYF. Here the CDR3 DNA reads TGTGCCAGCAGCCTAGGCGGAACTAGGCGGGGTGATACGCAGTATTTT.

V usage is TRBV27 and J usage is TRBJ1-4; 10 bases line up with TRBD1. CDR1 and CDR2 (germline): MNHEY, SMNVEV (reference sequence). This CDR3 spans 16 amino acids. J gave up 7 bases and V 6 bases, and 11 bases lay outside the gene matches. The CDR3 sequence: CASRRGDRGLGEKLFF. The CDR3 DNA sequence: TGTGCCAGCAGGAGAGGAGACAGGGGGCTAGGTGAAAAACTGTTTTTT.

The chain combines TRBV7-9 with TRBJ2-7, with 8 bases that match TRBD2. Germline V gene lookup returns CDR1 SEHNR and CDR2 FQNEAQ (reference sequence). After removal of 1 base from V and 3 bases from J, the junction contained 5 bases not matched to a gene. The CDR3 runs 15 residues. The CDR3 spells CASSLVRGGLYEQYF. The CDR3 nucleotides are TGTGCCAGCAGCTTAGTTCGGGGGGGCCTCTACGAGCAGTACTTC.

CDR3 sequence (DNA): TGCGCCAGCAGCTCCTTATACAGGGGGGGTGACTATGGCTACACCTTC. It encodes CASSSLYRGGDYGYTF. The chain couples TRBV5-1 to TRBJ1-2, with 8 bases that match TRBD1. There are 16 residues in the CDR3. The germline V gene encodes CDR1 SGHRS and CDR2 YFSETQ. The junction had 10 bases not matched to a gene; V was cut back by 3 bases and J by 3 bases.

The chain employs TRBV9 and TRBJ2-1, with 14 bases identical to TRBD2. CDR3 length: 18 amino acids. With 4 bases clipped from V and 4 bases from J, the junction kept 10 bases outside the gene matches. Germline V gene sequence: CDR1 SGDLS, CDR2 YYNGEE. The CDR3 coding sequence is TGTGCCAGCAGCCCCCGTGTCGGGACTAGCGGGAGTTACAATGAGCAGTTCTTC. Translating gives CASSPRVGTSGSYNEQFF.

V usage is TRBV7-8 and J usage is TRBJ2-2; TRBD1 might be the D (5 bases). The germline gives CDR1 SGHVS, CDR2 FQNEAQ. V lost 1 base to trimming and J lost 5 bases, with 20 bases between them. This CDR3 is 18 amino acids long. This CDR3 reads CASSLEWLGQGGTGELFF. The CDR3 DNA reads TGTGCCAGCAGCTTAGAATGGCTCGGGCAGGGTGGAACCGGGGAGCTGTTTTTT. The whole variable domain, remainder taken from reference TRBV7-8 and TRBJ2-2, is GAGVSQSPRYKVAKRGQDVALRCDPISGHVSLFWYQQALGQGPEFLTYFQNEAQLDKSGLPSDRFFAERPEGSVSTLKIQRTQQEDSAVYLCASSLEWLGQGGTGELFFGEGSRLTVL.

This clone was counted a single time. The V and J genes are TRBV10-2 and TRBJ1-5; D call uncertain. The CDR3 is made up of 13 amino acids. Germline CDR1 and CDR2: WSHSY and SAAADI. With 2 bases removed from V and 4 bases from J, the gap between germline ends came to 6 bases. The chain's CDR3 is CASSEAGNQPQHF. The CDR3 DNA is TGCGCCAGCAGTGAGGCGGGGAATCAGCCCCAGCATTTT.

CDR3 amino acids: CASRRGYSQETQYF. DNA of the CDR3: TGTGCCAGCAGGAGAGGGTACTCTCAAGAGACCCAGTACTTC. The chain employs TRBV6-5 and TRBJ2-5, with a weak D call TRBD2 (5 bases). V shed 6 bases and J shed 2 bases, with 13 bases lying between them. This CDR3 has 14 residues. CDR1 and CDR2 from the germline V gene are MNHEY and SVGAGI.

This clone was seen just once. The genes are TRBV19 and TRBJ1-2, with D possibly TRBD1 on 6 matching bases. From germline, CDR1 is LNHDA and CDR2 SQIVND (reference sequence). The CDR3 consists of 20 residues. Trimming stripped 5 bases from V and 3 bases from J, with 31 bases between. In DNA, the CDR3 is TGTGCCAGTAGTCCGTACTATCCACCTAGGGCACCAGGGGTCGACTATGGCTACACCTTC. Its translation is CASSPYYPPRAPGVDYGYTF.

The chain has TRBV12-5 and TRBJ2-3, with 7 positions matching TRBD2. The junction had 7 bases not matched to a gene; V was cut back by 6 bases and J by 1 base. From germline, CDR1 is LGHNT and CDR2 FRNRAP. The CDR3 has 15 amino acids. In DNA form, the CDR3 reads TGTGCTAGTGGGCCCGGGGCGGGGGGCACAGATACGCAGTATTTT. It yields the protein CASGPGAGGTDTQYF.

The chain carries TRBV27 and TRBJ1-6, with TRBD1 identical over 8 bases. The CDR3 runs 14 residues. V was clipped by 7 bases and J by 7 bases; unmatched bases: 6. CDR1 is MNHEY, CDR2 SMNVEV, per germline (reference sequence). The CDR3 sequence: CASKVDRENSPLHF. The CDR3 nucleotides are TGTGCCAGCAAGGTGGACAGGGAAAATTCACCCCTCCACTTT.

This clone was seen a handful of times. J is TRBJ1-1 and V is TRBV13, with no clear D. This CDR3 spans 19 amino acids. V lost 3 bases and J 0 bases, leaving 23 bases between the germline ends. In germline, CDR1 is PRHDT, CDR2 FYEKMQ (reference sequence). Written as DNA, the CDR3 is TGTGCCAGCAGCTTCAGGCAGCCGGTTTGGGCATCTCTGAACACTGAAGCTTTCTTT. Translating gives CASSFRQPVWASLNTEAFF.